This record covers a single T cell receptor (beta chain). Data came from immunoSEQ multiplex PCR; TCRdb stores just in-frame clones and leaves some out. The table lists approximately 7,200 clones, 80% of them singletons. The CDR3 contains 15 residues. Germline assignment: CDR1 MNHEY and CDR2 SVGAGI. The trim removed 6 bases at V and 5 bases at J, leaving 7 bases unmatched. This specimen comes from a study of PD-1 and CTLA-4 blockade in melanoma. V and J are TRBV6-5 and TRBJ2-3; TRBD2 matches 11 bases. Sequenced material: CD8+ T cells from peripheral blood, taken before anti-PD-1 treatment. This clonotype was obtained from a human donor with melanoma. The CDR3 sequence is CASSYSGGEVDTQYF. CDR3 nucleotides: TGTGCCAGCAGCTATAGCGGGGGGGAAGTAGATACGCAGTATTTT.